This TCR beta chain is from a study of cytomegalovirus exposure and HLA in healthy donors. Overall study: Early released data had roughly 81 million unique TCRs, all coming from HLA-typed donors. Whole-study findings and limits: Exclusion applied to some V segments, including TRBV6-2 and TRBV6-3, as they were indistinguishable. Among TCR beta chains of equal frequency, HLA-associated ones were more clonally expanded in a later analysis.

PCR amplification relied on 60 Vbeta primers (plus 13 Jbeta primers). The protocol was immunoSEQ multiplex PCR, while the TCRdb copy is restricted to in-frame clones and leaves out a portion. The table has around 190,000 clones, around 80% seen once. With V trimmed by 4 bases and J by 4 bases, 15 bases remained unmatched. The length of the CDR3 is 18 residues. Per the germline V gene, CDR1 is SGHRS and CDR2 is YFSETQ. Regarding this clone: What it binds is not known.

Likely unrecorded immune exposures existed in these nominally healthy donors. The chain employs TRBV5-1 and TRBJ2-2, with TRBD2 identical over 8 bases. Sequenced material: PBMCs. The sequence came from a man aged 25-45 years in good health and CMV-seronegative. CDR3 sequence: CASSVVPGTSRATGELFF. The CDR3 bases are TGCGCCAGCAGCGTCGTACCGGGGACTAGTAGGGCCACCGGGGAGCTGTTTTTT. Based on the CDR3 plus reference TRBV5-1 and TRBJ2-2, the full variable domain is KAGVTQTPRYLIKTRGQQVTLSCSPISGHRSVSWYQQTPGQGLQFLFEYFSETQRNKGNFPGRFSGRQFSNSRSEMNVSTLELGDSALYLCASSVVPGTSRATGELFFGEGSRLTVL.